The 10 T cell receptor beta chains listed next were all sequenced from one sample in a study of T cell responses to AZD1222 COVID-19 vaccine. Clones were read by immunoSEQ multiplex PCR, and TCRdb kept only the in-frame ones, dropping some. This table holds some 160,000 clones, around 93% found once. The specimen comprised peripheral blood, sampled on day 0 of AZD1222 vaccination. The receptors shown here come from an adult in good health.

This clone was counted a single time. The chain carries TRBV12-3 or TRBV12-4 and TRBJ1-2; TRBD1 aligns across 7 bases. V trimming: 3 bases; J trimming: 8 bases; junction bases outside the gene matches: 6. CDR3 length equals 13 residues. CDR3 coding DNA: TGTGCCAGCAGTTTCCAGGGGGTATTAGGCTACACCTTC. Protein sequence: CASSFQGVLGYTF.

V is TRBV28 and J is TRBJ1-4, with D unresolved. The CDR3 runs to 16 residues. The V gene lost 5 bases and the J gene lost 0 bases, with 13 bases spanning the gap. Germline V gene data show CDR1 as MDHEN and CDR2 as SYDVKM. The CDR3 protein is CASSPQRPSTNEKLFF. CDR3 coding DNA: TGTGCCAGCAGTCCCCAGAGACCGTCAACTAATGAAAAACTGTTTTTT.

The chain uses TRBV7-3 and TRBJ2-1; TRBD2 aligns across 8 bases. CDR3 size: 15 residues. The J segment lost 6 bases and the V segment lost 5 bases, leaving 9 bases of the junction unmatched. The germline gives CDR1 SGHTA, CDR2 FQGTGA. The CDR3 sequence: CASSLIGLAANEQFF. CDR3 nucleotide sequence: TGTGCCAGCAGCCTAATTGGACTAGCCGCCAATGAGCAGTTCTTC.

The CDR3 nucleotides are TGTGCCTTGAAGGGGAAGAACACCGGGGAGCTGTTTTTT. As protein: CALKGKNTGELFF. The chain combines TRBV28 with TRBJ2-2; a possible D gene is TRBD1 (5 bases). V was pared by 11 bases and J by 1 base, with 11 bases between. The germline CDR1 and CDR2 sequences are MDHEN and SYDVKM. The CDR3 contains 13 residues.

The chain has TRBV27 and TRBJ1-5, with 8 bases aligning to TRBD1. CDR3 length equals 13 residues. CDR1 and CDR2 (germline): MNHEY, SMNVEV (reference sequence). After removal of 8 bases from V and 7 bases from J, the junction contained 7 bases not matched to a gene. The CDR3 nucleotides read TGTGCCAGCCAGACAGGGGTTGACCAGCCCCAGCATTTT. Its translation is CASQTGVDQPQHF.

This sequence joins TRBV27 and TRBJ1-1, with a possible D match to TRBD1 (5 bases). Trimming took off 3 bases at V and 4 bases at J, with 18 bases between the two ends. The CDR3 is 16 residues long. The V gene's germline CDR1 is MNHEY and CDR2 SMNVEV (reference sequence). The CDR3 nucleotides are TGTGCCAGCAGTTTGGGACCTACATGGGGATCCACTGAAGCTTTCTTT. This codes for CASSLGPTWGSTEAFF.

This chain uses TRBV6-2 or TRBV6-3 with TRBJ1-2; D may be TRBD1 (5 bases). The V end lost 2 bases, the J end lost 4 bases, and 8 bases lay between the germline ends. The CDR3 runs 13 residues. CDR1 MNHEY and CDR2 SVGEGT come from the germline V gene. CDR3 in DNA: TGTGCCAGCAGTTACCAGGGTACCTATGGCTACACCTTC. Amino acids: CASSYQGTYGYTF.

The sample holds one count of this clone. The V and J genes are TRBV5-1 and TRBJ2-1, with 8 bases lining up with TRBD2. The V segment lost 4 bases and the J segment 0 bases; nucleotides outside the gene matches: 6. This CDR3 region has 16 residues. Germline lookup yields CDR1 SGHRS and CDR2 YFSETQ. The CDR3 DNA follows: TGCGCCAGCAGCGTAGTGAGCGGGAGCTCCTACAATGAGCAGTTCTTC. It encodes CASSVVSGSSYNEQFF.

The J gene is TRBJ1-1, the V gene TRBV28; 8 bases are a match to TRBD1. V lost 2 bases to trimming and J lost 0 bases; unmatched junction nucleotides: 2. The CDR3 totals 15 residues. Germline V gene sequence: CDR1 MDHEN, CDR2 SYDVKM. The CDR3 loop is CASSLGDRLNTEAFF. The CDR3 DNA sequence: TGTGCCAGCAGTTTAGGGGACAGGTTGAACACTGAAGCTTTCTTT. Together with reference TRBV28 and TRBJ1-1, the CDR3 gives the full variable domain: DVKVTQSSRYLVKRTGEKVFLECVQDMDHENMFWYRQDPGLGLRLIYFSYDVKMKEKGDIPEGYSVSREKKERFSLILESASTNQTSMYLCASSLGDRLNTEAFFGQGTRLTVV.

The chain employs TRBV10-3 and TRBJ2-1; TRBD2 matches at 8 bases. Germline V lookup: CDR1 ENHRY, CDR2 SYGVKD. This CDR3 has 16 residues. Trimming at V came to 5 bases and at J to 9 bases, leaving 15 bases not matched to a gene. This chain's CDR3 is CAISINPGLGSSEQFF. Here the CDR3 DNA reads TGTGCCATCAGTATAAATCCGGGACTAGGATCGAGTGAGCAGTTCTTC.